This T cell receptor (beta chain) was sequenced in a study of OX40 agonist ivuxolimab in advanced cancers. Method: immunoSEQ multiplex PCR; TCRdb's copy keeps in-frame clones and lacks some. The sample carries some 74,000 clones, 80% to 95% recorded once. J gave up 1 base and V 6 bases, and 11 bases lay outside the gene matches. The V gene's germline CDR1 is MDHEN and CDR2 SYDVKM. The CDR3 sequence is 16 residues long. The specimen comprised CD4+ or CD8+ T cells sorted from blood, sampled in a trial of the OX40 agonist ivuxolimab. This TCR derives from an adult with an advanced solid tumor such as melanoma, head and neck, liver or kidney cancer. The gene calls are TRBV28 and TRBJ2-7; 8 bases are a match to TRBD2. CDR3 protein: CASRPPDGTRSYEQYF. Here the CDR3 DNA reads TGTGCCAGCAGGCCACCCGATGGGACTAGGTCCTACGAGCAGTACTTC. The full variable domain, in which reference TRBV28 and TRBJ2-7 provide the parts outside the CDR3, is DVKVTQSSRYLVKRTGEKVFLECVQDMDHENMFWYRQDPGLGLRLIYFSYDVKMKEKGDIPEGYSVSREKKERFSLILESASTNQTSMYLCASRPPDGTRSYEQYFGPGTRLTVT.